This T cell receptor (beta chain) emerged from a study of T cells after yellow fever vaccination. Study-wide findings and caveats: Abundant bulk-derived clonotypes could contaminate FACS-sorted repertoires.

CDR1 and CDR2 (germline): SGHRS, YFSETQ. V shed 2 bases and J 0 bases; nucleotides not matched to a gene: 7. The CDR3 has 16 residues. Production of TCR cDNA was by 5'RACE template switching, which also added a universal primer site and UMIs. TCRdb analysed the 5' RACE reads with MiXCR anew, one entry per CDR3 protein. The repertoire holds under 95,000 distinct CDR3 sequences, with around 7.7% as singletons. This clonotype has a count of ten or more. Its antigen is unidentified. The V gene is TRBV5-1, the J gene TRBJ2-7, with 8 bases identical to TRBD2. The starting material was CD8+ T cells sorted from PBMCs, obtained roughly 10 days after the first yellow fever vaccination. The clonotype comes from a man aged 18 to 29 who received the YFV17D yellow fever vaccine. The CDR3 sequence is CASSFRAGGLSYEQYF. The CDR3, as DNA: TGCGCCAGCAGCTTTCGGGCGGGGGGCCTCTCCTACGAGCAGTACTTC. Full variable domain (remainder filled in from reference TRBV5-1 and TRBJ2-7): KAGVTQTPRYLIKTRGQQVTLSCSPISGHRSVSWYQQTPGQGLQFLFEYFSETQRNKGNFPGRFSGRQFSNSRSEMNVSTLELGDSALYLCASSFRAGGLSYEQYFGPGTRLTVT.